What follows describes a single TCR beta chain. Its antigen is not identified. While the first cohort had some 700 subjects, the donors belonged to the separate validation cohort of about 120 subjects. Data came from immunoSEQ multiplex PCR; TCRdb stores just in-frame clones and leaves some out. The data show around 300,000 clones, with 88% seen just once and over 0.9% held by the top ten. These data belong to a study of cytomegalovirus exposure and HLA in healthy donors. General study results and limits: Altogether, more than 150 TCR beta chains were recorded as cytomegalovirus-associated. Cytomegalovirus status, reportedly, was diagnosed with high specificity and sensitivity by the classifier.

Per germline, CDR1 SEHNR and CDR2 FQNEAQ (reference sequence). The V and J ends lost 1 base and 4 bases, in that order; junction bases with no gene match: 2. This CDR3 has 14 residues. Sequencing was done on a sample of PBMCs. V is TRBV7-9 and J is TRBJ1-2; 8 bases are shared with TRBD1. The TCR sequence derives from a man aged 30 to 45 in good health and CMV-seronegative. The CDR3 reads CASSLVTGGYGYTF. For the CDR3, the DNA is TGTGCCAGCAGCTTAGTAACAGGGGGCTATGGCTACACCTTC.